This T cell receptor beta chain was captured in a study of blood T cell repertoires in COVID-19. The overall study: T cells, B-cell-depleted T cells, or PBMCs supplied cDNA or gDNA.

Produced via immunoSEQ multiplex PCR; TCRdb's table is partial and in-frame only. The sample contains 35,000 to 50,000 clones, 70% to 90% of which appear only once. Germline V gives CDR1 MDHEN, CDR2 SYDVKM. The CDR3 covers 14 residues. Trimming left V 6 bases short and J 6 bases short, with 15 bases between. The genes are TRBV28 and TRBJ1-3; TRBD1 might be the D (5 bases). The source is a man between 65 and 85 years old with acute or convalescent COVID-19. Specimen: peripheral blood. The CDR3 nucleotides are TGTGCCAGCAGCTTAGGACATATTACAAACACCATATATTTT. Protein sequence: CASSLGHITNTIYF.